The 14 T cell receptor beta chains below were found in one sample sequenced in a study of brain metastases from non-small cell lung cancer. Generated by immunoSEQ multiplex PCR, the TCRdb table keeps only in-frame clones and is missing some. The sample has around 4,500 clones; 86% are singletons. The specimen sequenced was primary lung tumor tissue. The receptors were sampled from a donor aged 40 or over with non-small cell lung cancer.

The V gene is TRBV19, the J gene TRBJ1-6; the D gene is possibly TRBD1 (5 bases). Germline CDR1 reads LNHDA; CDR2 reads SQIVND (reference sequence). The CDR3 runs 15 residues. Trimming took 7 bases from V and 4 from J, leaving 14 bases between them. The CDR3: CASTGRGGYNSPLHF. CDR3 in DNA: TGTGCCAGTACCGGGAGGGGAGGTTATAATTCACCCCTCCACTTT.

The rearrangement links TRBV20-1 to TRBJ1-4; D call uncertain. The V end was cut by 6 bases, the J end by 4 bases, with 3 bases between. This CDR3 spans 10 amino acids. Germline CDR1 is DFQATT and CDR2 is SNEGSKA (reference sequence). This CDR3 reads CSAYNEKLFF. The CDR3 DNA is TGCAGTGCGTATAATGAAAAACTGTTTTTT.

The gene calls are TRBV27 and TRBJ1-5, with D unresolved. Germline V gives CDR1 MNHEY, CDR2 SMNVEV (reference sequence). This CDR3 contains 14 residues. V was pared by 1 base and J by 0 bases, with 4 bases between. The CDR3 is CASSLFYSNQPQHF. CDR3 nucleotides: TGTGCCAGCAGTTTATTTTATAGCAATCAGCCCCAGCATTTT.

The chain employs TRBV19 and TRBJ1-5, with TRBD1 as a possible D gene (6 bases). The CDR3 runs to 15 residues. V lost 5 bases to trimming and J lost 1 base, with 12 bases between them. Germline assignment: CDR1 LNHDA and CDR2 SQIVND (reference sequence). The CDR3 bases are TGTGCCAGTAGTTACAGGACAGCAAGCAATCAGCCCCAGCATTTT. It encodes CASSYRTASNQPQHF. Filled out from reference TRBV19 and TRBJ1-5, the complete variable domain reads DGGITQSPKYLFRKEGQNVTLSCEQNLNHDAMYWYRQDPGQGLRLIYYSQIVNDFQKGDIAEGYSVSREKKESFPLTVTSAQKNPTAFYLCASSYRTASNQPQHFGDGTRLSIL.

As regards this clone: Other DNA sequences in the sample encode the same CDR3. This chain uses TRBV4-3 with TRBJ1-1; D is uncertain. This CDR3 has 15 residues. Germline V gene sequence: CDR1 LGHNA, CDR2 YSLEER. The V gene lost 0 bases and the J gene lost 2 bases, with 10 bases spanning the gap. Here the CDR3 reads CASSQDSAGNTEAFF. The CDR3 nucleotides read TGCGCCAGCAGCCAAGACTCGGCCGGCAACACTGAAGCTTTCTTT.

The V and J genes are TRBV14 and TRBJ2-3, with a tentative D call TRBD2 (6 bases). The V and J ends lost 2 bases and 6 bases respectively, with 12 bases between them. This CDR3 comprises 14 residues. Per germline, CDR1 SGHDN and CDR2 FVKESK. This chain's CDR3 is CASSQRRGGDTQYF. CDR3 nucleotide sequence: TGTGCCAGCAGCCAACGAAGGGGAGGCGATACGCAGTATTTT.

V is TRBV7-2 and J is TRBJ2-1; possibly TRBD1 or TRBD2 for D (6 bases each). This CDR3 spans 16 amino acids. Trimming shortened V by 2 bases and J by 1 base, and 12 bases separated the two germline ends. Germline V lookup: CDR1 SGHTA, CDR2 FQGNSA. The CDR3 protein is CASSLSGDLSYNEQFF. DNA of the CDR3: TGTGCCAGCAGCTTATCAGGGGACTTATCCTACAATGAGCAGTTCTTC.

The count of this clone is one. This chain connects TRBV9 to TRBJ1-4; D is ambiguous. Germline assignment: CDR1 SGDLS and CDR2 YYNGEE. V was trimmed by 0 bases and J by 2 bases, leaving 5 bases between them. The CDR3 covers 14 residues. CDR3 loop: CASSVAMTNEKLFF. The CDR3 nucleotides are TGTGCCAGCAGCGTAGCTATGACTAATGAAAAACTGTTTTTT.

About this clone itself: Other DNA sequences in the same sample also yield this CDR3. V is TRBV18 and J is TRBJ2-1; maybe TRBD2 (7 bases). V shed 6 bases and J shed 8 bases, with 20 bases lying between them. This CDR3 has 15 amino acids. Looked up from germline, CDR1 is KGHSH and CDR2 is LQKENI. The CDR3 spells CASSLGAAGSDEQFF. The CDR3 region has the DNA TGTGCCAGCTCCCTGGGGGCAGCGGGGAGCGATGAGCAGTTCTTC.

J is TRBJ2-3 and V is TRBV6-2 or TRBV6-3; TRBD2 aligns across 9 bases. With V trimmed by 2 bases and J by 1 base, 1 base remained unmatched. This CDR3 has 15 residues. CDR1 and CDR2 from the germline V gene are MNHEY and SVGEGT. The DNA of the CDR3 is TGTGCCAGCAGTTACGGCGGGAGGGGCACAGATACGCAGTATTTT. Translating it yields CASSYGGRGTDTQYF.

The V and J genes are TRBV7-3 and TRBJ2-3, with 7 bases lining up with TRBD2. J lost 0 bases, V lost 4 bases, and 4 bases had no gene match. The CDR3 totals 15 residues. Germline loops: CDR1 SGHTA, CDR2 FQGTGA. Here the CDR3 reads CASSSLSGSTDTQYF. The CDR3 DNA reads TGTGCCAGCAGCTCTCTTAGCGGGAGCACAGATACGCAGTATTTT.

The V gene is TRBV5-1, the J gene TRBJ1-6; the D is unclear. The germline V gene has CDR1 SGHRS and CDR2 YFSETQ. This CDR3 has 14 amino acids. The V and J ends lost 7 bases and 5 bases respectively, with 13 bases between them. The CDR3 here is CASRRLTNNSPLHF. CDR3 sequence (DNA): TGCGCCAGCCGTCGACTGACTAATAATTCACCCCTCCACTTT.

This clone has a single count. CDR3 sequence: CASKGTVKEPQHF. CDR3 sequence (DNA): TGTGCCAGTAAGGGGACAGTTAAGGAGCCCCAGCATTTT. This rearrangement joins TRBV19 to TRBJ1-5; 7 bases agree with TRBD1. Unmatched junction bases numbered 8, after V lost 7 bases and J lost 8 bases. This CDR3 is built from 13 residues. In germline, CDR1 is LNHDA, CDR2 SQIVND (reference sequence).

The V call is TRBV30, the J call TRBJ1-2; D gene unclear. Germline V gives CDR1 GTSNPN, CDR2 SVGIG (reference sequence). V was cut by 2 bases and J by 3 bases, with 13 bases left in between. The CDR3 is made up of 14 amino acids. The CDR3 loop is CAWSQRSADYGYTF. The CDR3 DNA reads as TGTGCCTGGAGTCAACGTTCCGCGGACTATGGCTACACCTTC. Supplemented by reference TRBV30 and TRBJ1-2, the full variable domain reads SQTIHQWPATLVQPVGSPLSLECTVEGTSNPNLYWYRQAAGRGLQLLFYSVGIGQISSEVPQNLSASRPQDRQFILSSKKLLLSDSGFYLCAWSQRSADYGYTFGSGTRLTVV.